Each of the 10 T cell receptor beta chains below was sequenced from the same sample in a study of cytomegalovirus exposure and HLA in healthy donors. PCR used 60 Vbeta primers and 13 Jbeta primers. Some clones are missing from TCRdb's copy, which holds only in-frame ones; the method was immunoSEQ multiplex PCR. Of some 150,000 clones in the sample, about three quarters were seen once. The specimen was PBMCs. Receptor source: a middle-aged man in good health and CMV-seropositive.

The V and J genes are TRBV5-4 and TRBJ1-2; D perhaps matches TRBD1 (5 bases). Germline CDR1 and CDR2: SGHNT and YYREEE (reference sequence). Trimming stripped 2 bases from V and 6 bases from J, with 11 bases between. The CDR3 covers 13 residues. The CDR3 region has the DNA TGTGCCAGCAGCTTAGCAGGGTCCGATGGCTACACCTTC. Amino acids: CASSLAGSDGYTF.

The chain recombines TRBV6-6 with TRBJ1-5; D is undetermined. The CDR3 spans 14 residues. The germline V and J ends were trimmed by 0 bases and 0 bases, with 3 bases remaining between them. Germline CDR1 reads MNHNY; CDR2 reads SVGAGI (reference sequence). The CDR3 region is CASSYSHSNQPQHF. DNA of the CDR3: TGTGCCAGCAGTTACTCCCATAGCAATCAGCCCCAGCATTTT.

This clone came up a few times. The chain combines TRBV6-1 with TRBJ1-5, with D possibly TRBD1 on 5 matching bases. V was trimmed by 4 bases and J by 2 bases, leaving 12 bases between them. The CDR3 length is 15 residues. Germline assignment: CDR1 MNHNS and CDR2 SASEGT. The CDR3 nucleotides are TGTGCCAGCAGTGTCATGGGGCTCGGCAATCAGCCCCAGCATTTT. Translating it yields CASSVMGLGNQPQHF.

The V gene is TRBV6-5, the J gene TRBJ2-5; unclear D gene. The DNA end favors TRBJ2-7, so the J call may be wrong. The CDR3 length is 16 residues. The germline V gene encodes CDR1 MNHEY and CDR2 SVGAGI. The CDR3 DNA sequence: TGTGCCAGCAGTTACTCGTTTGCAGGATACTCCTACGAGCAGTACTTC. It codes for CASSYSFAGYSYEQYF.

The gene calls are TRBV7-2 and TRBJ2-1; D might be TRBD1 (6 bases). Trimming took 2 bases from V and 10 from J, leaving 9 bases between them. Germline CDR1 reads SGHTA; CDR2 reads FQGNSA. This CDR3 region has 12 residues. CDR3 region: CASSLMGQEQFF. The CDR3 coding sequence is TGTGCCAGCAGCTTAATGGGACAAGAGCAGTTCTTC.

The chain joins TRBV6-1 to TRBJ1-2; TRBD1 matches at 10 bases. Germline CDR1 reads MNHNS; CDR2 reads SASEGT. This CDR3 spans 15 amino acids. J gave up 4 bases and V 7 bases, and 9 bases lay outside the gene matches. The CDR3 here is CASTPGTGASYGYTF. The CDR3 bases are TGTGCCAGCACCCCCGGGACAGGGGCTTCCTATGGCTACACCTTC.

V and J are TRBV6-5 and TRBJ2-7; D uncertain. Germline values: CDR1 MNHEY, CDR2 SVGAGI. V was pared by 4 bases and J by 3 bases, with 4 bases between. The CDR3 runs 11 residues. The CDR3 loop reads CASSSNYEQYF. Written as DNA, the CDR3 is TGTGCCAGCAGTTCAAACTACGAGCAGTACTTC.

This clone was seen just once. The chain employs TRBV30 and TRBJ2-3, with 8 bases that match TRBD1. The germline CDR1 and CDR2 sequences are GTSNPN and SVGIG (reference sequence). V shed 4 bases, J shed 6 bases, and the junction held 6 bases outside the gene matches. CDR3 length: 13 amino acids. The CDR3 DNA reads as TGTGCCTGGAAAGACAGGGGAGTGGATACGCAGTATTTT. It translates to CAWKDRGVDTQYF.

This clone showed up just a few times. The chain carries TRBV25-1 and TRBJ1-1, with D uncertain. Germline CDR1 reads MGHDK; CDR2 reads SYGVNS. Trimming removed 2 bases from V and 0 bases from J, with 10 bases in between. This CDR3 has 15 residues. CDR3 sequence (DNA): TGTGCCAGCAGTGAAGACACCCTGGTGAACACTGAAGCTTTCTTT. Its protein is CASSEDTLVNTEAFF.

This clone was found once. V gene TRBV6-1 combines with J gene TRBJ1-4; D gene uncertain. Germline CDR1 and CDR2: MNHNS and SASEGT. The V end was cut by 4 bases, the J end by 0 bases, with 9 bases between. This CDR3 has 15 amino acids. The CDR3 loop is CASSGQVATNEKLFF. DNA of the CDR3: TGTGCCAGCAGTGGACAAGTAGCAACTAATGAAAAACTGTTTTTT.